The 31 T cell receptor beta chains in this list originate from one sample, sequenced in a study of Ad26.COV2.S vaccination and SARS-CoV-2 variants. Treatment of the sample: approximately 18 received Ad26.COV2.S at low or high dose, single or two shots; 5 received placebo; per-sample allocation not given. The samples date from day 63 after the first vaccine or placebo injection. The table came from immunoSEQ multiplex PCR; TCRdb's copy has only in-frame clones and leaves some out. The table records more than 300,000 clones, around nine tenths of them present only once. Material: peripheral blood, obtained in a trial of Ad26.COV2.S vaccine versus placebo. The origin of the receptors is a person between 18 and 65 years old who received the Ad26.COV2.S COVID-19 vaccine or a placebo.

The chain recombines TRBV9 with TRBJ2-5; 14 bases are shared with TRBD2. After removal of 3 bases from V and 4 bases from J, the junction contained 2 bases not matched to a gene. This CDR3 is built from 15 residues. Germline values: CDR1 SGDLS, CDR2 YYNGEE. The CDR3 protein is CASSGLAGGRETQYF. DNA for the CDR3: TGTGCCAGCAGCGGACTAGCGGGGGGGCGAGAGACCCAGTACTTC. Complete variable domain (other parts from reference TRBV9 and TRBJ2-5): DSGVTQTPKHLITATGQRVTLRCSPRSGDLSVYWYQQSLDQGLQFLIQYYNGEERAKGNILERFSAQQFPDLHSELNLSSLELGDSALYFCASSGLAGGRETQYFGPGTRLLVL.

The V call is TRBV27, the J call TRBJ1-2, with D uncertain. The V and J ends lost 7 bases and 2 bases respectively, with 11 bases between them. This CDR3 spans 13 amino acids. The germline CDR1 and CDR2 sequences are MNHEY and SMNVEV (reference sequence). The CDR3 DNA sequence: TGTGCCAGCATCCCCCGGCCGAACTATGGCTACACCTTC. Amino acids: CASIPRPNYGYTF.

This clone was found once. This chain links TRBV27 with TRBJ1-5; 10 bases agree with TRBD1. This CDR3 is built from 15 residues. After removal of 7 bases from V and 6 bases from J, the junction contained 9 bases not matched to a gene. The V gene's germline CDR1 is MNHEY and CDR2 SMNVEV (reference sequence). CDR3 nucleotide sequence: TGTGCCAGCACTCAGTGGGACAGGGGCATTCAGCCCCAGCATTTT. The encoded protein is CASTQWDRGIQPQHF.

The chain combines TRBV9 with TRBJ2-7; no definite D call. V gave up 0 bases and J gave up 0 bases, with 7 bases separating them. CDR1 and CDR2 from the germline V gene are SGDLS and YYNGEE. CDR3 length: 14 residues. This chain's CDR3 is CASSVDSTSYEQYF. In DNA form, the CDR3 reads TGTGCCAGCAGCGTAGACTCAACCTCCTACGAGCAGTACTTC.

The chain carries TRBV28 and TRBJ1-1; 9 bases are shared with TRBD1. CDR3 length: 14 amino acids. Germline V CDR1 and CDR2: MDHEN, SYDVKM. The V segment lost 8 bases and the J segment 1 base; nucleotides outside the gene matches: 5. The CDR3: CASLPGQGNTEAFF. In nucleotides, the CDR3 is TGTGCCAGCCTTCCGGGACAGGGGAACACTGAAGCTTTCTTT.

V usage is TRBV7-2 and J usage is TRBJ2-5; D unresolved. This CDR3 has 11 amino acids. Per germline, CDR1 SGHTA and CDR2 FQGNSA. V gave up 8 bases and J gave up 5 bases, with 9 bases separating them. The CDR3 DNA follows: TGTGCCAGCTCGAATCGGGAGACCCAGTACTTC. Its protein product is CASSNRETQYF.

The rearrangement links TRBV28 to TRBJ2-3; TRBD2 aligns across 12 bases. V trimming: 2 bases; J trimming: 4 bases; junction bases outside the gene matches: 4. There are 16 residues in the CDR3. From germline, CDR1 is MDHEN and CDR2 SYDVKM. CDR3 sequence (DNA): TGTGCCAGCAGTTTACGACTAGCGGGAGCATCAGATACGCAGTATTTT. It specifies CASSLRLAGASDTQYF.

The chain carries TRBV7-8 and TRBJ2-5, with D unresolved. The CDR3 runs 12 residues. The germline V and J ends were trimmed by 1 base and 5 bases, with 5 bases remaining between them. In germline, CDR1 is SGHVS, CDR2 FQNEAQ. The CDR3 region has the DNA TGTGCCAGCAGCTTAGTGCAGGAGACCCAGTACTTC. Translated, it gives CASSLVQETQYF.

V is TRBV7-2 and J is TRBJ1-4; perhaps TRBD1 as D (6 bases). The CDR3 consists of 12 residues. V was shortened by 1 base and J by 12 bases, with 9 bases between the two germline ends. Germline CDR1 SGHTA, CDR2 FQGNSA. The CDR3 sequence is CASSLVGQELFF. The CDR3 DNA sequence: TGTGCCAGCAGCTTAGTGGGACAAGAACTGTTTTTT.

The chain employs TRBV7-2 and TRBJ2-4; D gene unclear. CDR3 length equals 12 residues. CDR1 is SGHTA, CDR2 FQGNSA, per germline. V was trimmed by 5 bases and J by 7 bases, leaving 9 bases between them. CDR3 in DNA: TGTGCCAGCAGCCCACGGGCGAACATTCAGTACTTC. Its translation: CASSPRANIQYF.

CDR3 DNA sequence: TGTGCCAGCAGTGAGATGAGGCAAGAGACCCAGTACTTC. It codes for CASSEMRQETQYF. The V gene is TRBV2, the J gene TRBJ2-5; D gene ambiguous. The ends were cut back, 3 bases at V and 2 bases at J, with 7 bases in the middle. The CDR3 contains 13 residues. CDR1 and CDR2 from the germline V gene are SNHLY and FYNNEI. The full variable domain, its missing parts supplied by reference TRBV2 and TRBJ2-5, is EPEVTQTPSHQVTQMGQEVILRCVPISNHLYFYWYRQILGQKVEFLVSFYNNEISEKSEIFDDQFSVERPDGSNFTLKIRSTKLEDSAMYFCASSEMRQETQYFGPGTRLLVL.

The genes are TRBV7-8 and TRBJ1-2; no reliable D call. This CDR3 is 15 amino acids long. Germline V lookup: CDR1 SGHVS, CDR2 FQNEAQ. V lost 5 bases and J lost 4, with 17 bases in between. CDR3 in amino acids: CASSQVPNSPYGYTF. The DNA of the CDR3 is TGTGCCAGCAGCCAAGTCCCTAACTCACCCTATGGCTACACCTTC.

The chain employs TRBV12-3 or TRBV12-4 and TRBJ2-2, with D uncertain. The CDR3 covers 13 residues. Trimming left V 7 bases short and J 6 bases short, with 12 bases between. This chain's CDR3 is CASILAAAGELFF. The CDR3 nucleotides read TGTGCCAGCATTCTGGCAGCAGCCGGGGAGCTGTTTTTT.

The chain uses TRBV2 and TRBJ2-2; D not resolved. V gave up 8 bases and J gave up 3 bases, with 13 bases separating them. CDR3 length: 14 residues. Per germline, CDR1 SNHLY and CDR2 FYNNEI. The CDR3 reads CASRLDTDTGELFF. As DNA, the CDR3 is TGTGCCAGCCGTCTAGACACCGACACCGGGGAGCTGTTTTTT.

The chain employs TRBV14 and TRBJ1-1, with D hard to call. CDR1 and CDR2 from the germline V gene are SGHDN and FVKESK. The germline V and J ends were trimmed by 1 base and 4 bases, with 7 bases remaining between them. The CDR3 is 13 amino acids. The CDR3 DNA reads as TGTGCCAGCAGCCAAGCAGGTCGCACTGAAGCTTTCTTT. It yields the protein CASSQAGRTEAFF.

This chain joins TRBV5-1 and TRBJ1-4; 9 bases match TRBD1. This CDR3 is built from 14 residues. V lost 4 bases and J lost 8; bases outside the gene matches: 6. Germline values: CDR1 SGHRS, CDR2 YFSETQ. In nucleotides, the CDR3 is TGCGCCAGCAGCGTGGGACAGGGAAAGGAAAAACTGTTTTTT. This translates into CASSVGQGKEKLFF.

The chain employs TRBV27 and TRBJ1-2, with TRBD1 matching 7 bases. Germline V gene data show CDR1 as MNHEY and CDR2 as SMNVEV (reference sequence). CDR3 length: 14 residues. After removal of 3 bases from V and 4 bases from J, the junction contained 5 bases not matched to a gene. The CDR3 sequence: CASSLAGGGYGYTF. CDR3 DNA: TGTGCCAGCAGTTTGGCAGGGGGAGGCTATGGCTACACCTTC.

The V call is TRBV18, the J call TRBJ2-2; TRBD2 is a possible D gene (5 bases). The CDR3 spans 16 residues. The V end was cut by 1 base, the J end by 0 bases, with 9 bases between. CDR1 is KGHSH and CDR2 is LQKENI in the germline V gene. CDR3 sequence (DNA): TGTGCCAGCTCACCACAAGCCGGGGCGAACACCGGGGAGCTGTTTTTT. This sequence encodes CASSPQAGANTGELFF.

The rearrangement links TRBV5-6 to TRBJ2-5, with D perhaps TRBD2 (5 bases). The CDR3 is 14 residues long. Germline V gene lookup returns CDR1 SGHDT and CDR2 YYEEEE. V lost 2 bases and J 7 bases, leaving 15 bases between the germline ends. The CDR3 is CASSFGEGPWTQYF. DNA for the CDR3: TGTGCCAGCAGCTTCGGTGAGGGTCCCTGGACCCAGTACTTC.

The chain has TRBV12-3 or TRBV12-4 and TRBJ1-2; D remains unclear. Trimming left V 3 bases short and J 4 bases short, with 9 bases between. This CDR3 has 13 residues. The CDR3 loop is CASSFRPVYGYTF. The DNA for the CDR3 is TGTGCCAGCAGTTTTAGGCCGGTCTATGGCTACACCTTC.

This clone has only a few counts. The chain links TRBV11-2 to TRBJ1-6; D is unresolved. Germline assignment: CDR1 SGHAT and CDR2 FQNNGV. V lost 5 bases to trimming and J lost 9 bases, with 14 bases between them. The CDR3 spans 14 residues. CDR3 loop: CASSLLGLGSPLHF. The CDR3 DNA reads TGTGCCAGCAGCCTCCTTGGATTGGGTTCACCCCTCCACTTT.

The chain combines TRBV4-3 with TRBJ2-7, with D perhaps given as TRBD1 or TRBD2 (5 bases each). The ends were cut back, 7 bases at V and 0 bases at J, with 16 bases in the middle. The CDR3 extends over 15 amino acids. The germline gives CDR1 LGHNA, CDR2 YSLEER. The CDR3 region is CASNRDLGGSYEQYF. Written as DNA, the CDR3 is TGCGCCAGCAACCGGGACCTAGGAGGCTCCTACGAGCAGTACTTC.

The chain combines TRBV27 with TRBJ2-5, with 9 positions matching TRBD1. Germline CDR1 is MNHEY and CDR2 is SMNVEV (reference sequence). The V gene end was trimmed by 2 bases and the J gene end by 4 bases; junction bases not matched to a gene: 5. The length of the CDR3 is 15 residues. CDR3 bases: TGTGCCAGCAGTTTAAAGGGGACAGGGCGAGAGACCCAGTACTTC. Residues: CASSLKGTGRETQYF.

V is TRBV7-2 and J is TRBJ1-6; D uncertain. Looked up from germline, CDR1 is SGHTA and CDR2 is FQGNSA. V was pared by 6 bases and J by 7 bases, with 10 bases between. CDR3 size: 13 residues. The CDR3 region is CASSWTGNSPLHF. The CDR3 DNA is TGTGCCAGCAGTTGGACGGGAAATTCACCCCTCCACTTT.

This chain uses TRBV2 with TRBJ1-1; D uncertain. Trimming removed 4 bases at V and 5 bases at J, with 11 bases between. This CDR3 is built from 13 residues. Looked up from germline, CDR1 is SNHLY and CDR2 is FYNNEI. The CDR3 loop reads CASSVRDGTEAFF. DNA of the CDR3: TGTGCCAGCAGTGTCAGAGACGGGACTGAAGCTTTCTTT. Looking up the rest from reference TRBV2 and TRBJ1-1 gives the full variable domain: EPEVTQTPSHQVTQMGQEVILRCVPISNHLYFYWYRQILGQKVEFLVSFYNNEISEKSEIFDDQFSVERPDGSNFTLKIRSTKLEDSAMYFCASSVRDGTEAFFGQGTRLTVV.

The rearrangement joins TRBV6-2 or TRBV6-3 to TRBJ1-1, with D uncertain. CDR3 length: 15 residues. V dropped 0 bases and J dropped 9 bases, with 17 bases sitting between them. Germline V gene sequence: CDR1 MNHEY, CDR2 SVGEGT. CDR3 bases: TGTGCCAGCAGTTACTCGAGTACGGGATCGCTGAAAGCTTTCTTT. Translation gives CASSYSSTGSLKAFF.

The sample holds a few counts of this clone. This rearrangement joins TRBV25-1 to TRBJ1-1; D unresolved. V dropped 2 bases and J dropped 5 bases, with 6 bases sitting between them. CDR1 is MGHDK, CDR2 SYGVNS, per germline. This CDR3 comprises 12 residues. CDR3 nucleotides: TGTGCCAGCAGTGAAGGCGGGACTGAAGCTTTCTTT. This encodes CASSEGGTEAFF.

This chain uses TRBV6-2 or TRBV6-3 with TRBJ1-1, with a tentative D call TRBD1 (5 bases). V dropped 8 bases and J dropped 8 bases, with 18 bases sitting between them. The CDR3 totals 13 residues. The V gene's germline CDR1 is MNHEY and CDR2 SVGEGT. CDR3 protein: CASRSGALVEAFF. CDR3 nucleotide sequence: TGTGCCAGCCGTTCCGGGGCCCTGGTAGAAGCTTTCTTT.

This chain connects TRBV6-5 to TRBJ1-3, with D possibly TRBD1 on 5 matching bases. CDR1 MNHEY and CDR2 SVGAGI come from the germline V gene. V lost 7 bases, J lost 3 bases, and 13 bases lay in between. The CDR3 loop spans 14 amino acids. The CDR3 here is CASKAGQYGNTIYF. As DNA, the CDR3 is TGTGCCAGCAAGGCAGGGCAATATGGAAACACCATATATTTT.

This chain connects TRBV5-1 to TRBJ2-7; D unresolved. This CDR3 has 15 amino acids. Trimming took 3 bases from V and 0 from J, leaving 13 bases between them. The germline V gene encodes CDR1 SGHRS and CDR2 YFSETQ. CDR3 coding DNA: TGCGCCAGCAGCTACGATCCGGGTTTCTCCTACGAGCAGTACTTC. Residues: CASSYDPGFSYEQYF.

This sequence joins TRBV19 and TRBJ2-3; 8 positions agree with TRBD2. The germline V gene encodes CDR1 LNHDA and CDR2 SQIVND (reference sequence). After removal of 7 bases from V and 1 base from J, the junction contained 13 bases not matched to a gene. The CDR3 sequence is 17 residues long. The CDR3 DNA sequence: TGTGCCAGTACCGCATCCCTAGCGGGCGCCGGCACAGATACGCAGTATTTT. Amino acid sequence: CASTASLAGAGTDTQYF. The complete variable domain, with remaining parts taken from reference TRBV19 and TRBJ2-3, reads DGGITQSPKYLFRKEGQNVTLSCEQNLNHDAMYWYRQDPGQGLRLIYYSQIVNDFQKGDIAEGYSVSREKKESFPLTVTSAQKNPTAFYLCASTASLAGAGTDTQYFGPGTRLTVL.